This T cell receptor beta chain was documented in a study of shared T cell receptors in the human thymus. This clone was seen a single time. The assay was immunoSEQ multiplex PCR, and TCRdb's table has in-frame clones only and misses some. The sample has hundreds of thousands of clones, 85% to 90% seen once. There are 20 residues in the CDR3. Per germline, CDR1 SGDLS and CDR2 YYNGEE. V lost 4 bases to trimming and J lost 2 bases; unmatched junction nucleotides: 12. The sample also formed part of further work on human thymus T cells. From that paper: Finnish infants who were healthy and having corrective surgery for congenital heart defects made up the donors. Corrective cardiac operations yielded the resected thymus tissue. It looked as if thymic and blood repertoires used V and J genes in a biased way. As related research reported, thymic repertoires overlapped highly among unrelated individuals.

V is TRBV9 and J is TRBJ2-1; TRBD2 aligns across 16 bases. The sequencing sample was made of thymocytes. This clonotype was obtained from a boy under three years old with a congenital heart defect. For the CDR3, the DNA is TGTGCCAGCAGCCCGAGGGAGGGACTAGCGGGGGGGGTGCCCTACAATGAGCAGTTCTTC. It yields the protein CASSPREGLAGGVPYNEQFF. The full variable domain, its missing parts supplied by reference TRBV9 and TRBJ2-1, is DSGVTQTPKHLITATGQRVTLRCSPRSGDLSVYWYQQSLDQGLQFLIQYYNGEERAKGNILERFSAQQFPDLHSELNLSSLELGDSALYFCASSPREGLAGGVPYNEQFFGPGTRLTVL.